This T cell receptor beta chain was sequenced in a study of blood T cell repertoires in COVID-19. Study overall: COVID-19 samples, acute and convalescent, were from the United States, Italy and Spain.

Cohort 3 recovered donors had two negative PCRs, clearance, or symptom resolution. Losses at the gene ends were 4 bases for V and 5 bases for J; bases not matched to a gene: 8. Germline assignment: CDR1 SGHRS and CDR2 YFSETQ. The CDR3 is 16 amino acids. The protocol was immunoSEQ multiplex PCR, while the TCRdb copy is restricted to in-frame clones and leaves out a portion. Among some 390,000 clones listed, 75% to 90% were seen once. Sequenced sample: PBMCs or T cells enriched from blood (not recorded which). The clonotype comes from a man younger than 45 who had recovered from COVID-19. This sequence joins TRBV5-1 and TRBJ2-5; 13 nucleotides agree with TRBD2. The CDR3 here is CASSLTSGRAGETQYF. Written as DNA, the CDR3 is TGCGCCAGCAGCCTTACTAGCGGGAGGGCCGGTGAGACCCAGTACTTC.